This T cell receptor beta chain was profiled in a study of siplizumab effects on memory and regulatory T cells. Findings and limits, study-wide: In the presence of siplizumab, alloreactive sequences traceable to unstimulated CD4+ memory cells were significantly reduced.

CDR3 length equals 11 residues. CDR1 is SNHLY and CDR2 is FYNNEI in the germline V gene. Trimming cost V 5 bases and J 3 bases, with 2 bases left between them. Sequencing used immunoSEQ multiplex PCR; TCRdb keeps in-frame clones, though not all of them. This sample carries approximately 120,000 clones, 90% to 95% of them seen once, and the ten largest clones take 0.65% to 0.9%. As concerns this clone: Its antigen is as yet unknown.

V usage is TRBV2 and J usage is TRBJ1-5, with D unresolved. The TCR originated in a human donor in good health. Sequencing was performed on Tregs sorted from blood. The CDR3 DNA follows: TGTGCCAGCAGTTCCAATCAGCCCCAGCATTTT. It translates to CASSSNQPQHF. Supplemented by reference TRBV2 and TRBJ1-5, the full variable domain reads EPEVTQTPSHQVTQMGQEVILRCVPISNHLYFYWYRQILGQKVEFLVSFYNNEISEKSEIFDDQFSVERPDGSNFTLKIRSTKLEDSAMYFCASSSNQPQHFGDGTRLSIL.